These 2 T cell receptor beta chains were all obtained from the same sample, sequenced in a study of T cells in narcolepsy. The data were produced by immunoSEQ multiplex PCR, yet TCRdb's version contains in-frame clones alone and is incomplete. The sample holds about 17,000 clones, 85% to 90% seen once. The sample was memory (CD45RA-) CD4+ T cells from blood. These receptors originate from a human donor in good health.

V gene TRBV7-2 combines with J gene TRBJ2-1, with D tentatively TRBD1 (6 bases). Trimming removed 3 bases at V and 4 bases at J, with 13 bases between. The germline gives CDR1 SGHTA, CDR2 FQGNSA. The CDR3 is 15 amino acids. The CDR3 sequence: CASSFLGTLYNEQFF. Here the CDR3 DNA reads TGTGCCAGCAGCTTCCTCGGGACACTTTACAATGAGCAGTTCTTC.

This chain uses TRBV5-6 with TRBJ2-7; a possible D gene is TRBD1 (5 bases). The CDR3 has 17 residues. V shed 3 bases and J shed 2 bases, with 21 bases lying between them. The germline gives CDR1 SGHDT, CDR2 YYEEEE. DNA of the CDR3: TGTGCCAGCAGCTCACCACCCAGGTGGGGCCGACCCTACGAGCAGTACTTC. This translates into CASSSPPRWGRPYEQYF.